This entry describes one T cell receptor (beta chain). The table lists this clone with a count of one. The antigen it recognizes is unknown. There are no base qualities to consult, and no much larger clone falls within one base. TCRbeta CDR3 regions were amplified from genomic DNA using the immunoSEQ Assay, a bias-controlled multiplex PCR. Concerning the study's data processing: The number of nucleated cells in each sample was estimated by amplification of reference gene primers within the assay. Sequence reads were collapsed and filtered to measure the absolute abundance of every unique TCRbeta CDR3 rearrangement. For each sample, productive Simpson clonality was calculated as the square root of Simpson's diversity index across productive rearrangements. TCRdb obtained this table from immuneACCESS and retained in-frame rearrangements with V and J assigned. These tables miss some clones; where compared with another copy, unresolved V genes account for less than half of the shortfall, and the remainder is unexplained. V, J and clone size reflect that table, while D and trimming were determined from the DNA. For this sample there are nearly 350,000 clones; 85% to 90% appear just once. Of the sample, around 6.6% falls within the top ten clones.

This specimen belongs to a study of blood T cell repertoires in COVID-19 (dated by TCRdb to the early 2020s). For context, the study as a whole: The collaborator samples originated in the United States, Italy and Spain and spanned the acute and convalescent phases of COVID-19. Subjects who had been exposed to COVID-19, were actively infected with it, or had recovered from it provided the deeply sampled blood TCRbeta repertoires that made up the dataset. Where available, HLA class I and class II types were taken from metadata supplied by the sample provider and were not determined by assay-based typing. The samples were drawn from the first 160 participants of the ongoing ImmuneRACE study and from over 950 subjects provided by 6 global collaborators. The material from the prospective study consisted of cDNA or gDNA derived from T cells, B-cell-depleted T cells, or PBMCs. The repertoires were released in a freely available public database intended as a resource for research on the immune response to SARS-CoV-2. Sample metadata almost always included a de-identified subject ID, COVID-19 status, age in years and sex. Results the study describes overall, beyond this receptor: The amount of clinical and demographic metadata varied by source and participant and was provided uncurated.

From a lookup of the germline V gene, CDR1 and CDR2 are SGHTA and FQGNSA. CDR3 length: 12 amino acids, cysteine to phenylalanine. The CDR3 DNA has 36 bases and is translated from base 1. The trim is 5 bases for V and 4 bases for J, with a gap of 8 bases between the germline ends. At one collaborating source in Seattle, patients were enrolled during active infection and were followed longitudinally through the course of disease. Whole blood was collected in K2EDTA tubes by collaborating institutions according to the institutions' own protocols. For TCRbeta analysis, collaborator samples were shipped as frozen whole blood, as isolated PBMCs, or as DNA extracted from either sample type.

The receptor was derived from a woman between 65 and 79 years old with COVID-19, enrolled during active disease. The sequenced material came from peripheral blood. This chain joins TRBV7-2 to TRBJ1-2, with the D segment identity uncertain. The CDR3: CASSPYGYGYTF. The sequenced DNA: TGTGCCAGCAGCCCATACGGCTATGGCTACACCTTC.